What follows is one T cell receptor beta chain and its context. This clone was counted only a few times. The target of this receptor is not known. No much larger clonotype is one base removed from it; base qualities were not supplied. Including the terminal cysteine and phenylalanine, the CDR3 comprises 15 residues. Kept here is only the CDR3 DNA, which spans 45 bases and is read in frame from base 1. The junction carries 9 bases between V and J, which are trimmed by 2 bases and 1 base respectively. CDR1 and CDR2 are drawn from the germline V gene: SGHDT, YYEEEE. Library creation used the immunoSEQ multiplex PCR assay. Adaptive Biotechnology amplified the CDR3 regions from genomic DNA with a two-step multiplex PCR designed to control amplification bias. The first PCR used primers for every V and J gene segment; the second PCR added barcodes and Illumina adapters. CDR3 libraries were sequenced on an Illumina instrument. The study's processing was this. Vendor-provided pipelines were combined with custom analysis of raw data in R/Bioconductor under R version 3.3.0. Clonality, which ranges from 0 to 1, was calculated as the inverse of the normalised Shannon entropy across all productive clones. The repertoire share taken up by the top 100 clones defined high-frequency clones, and only clones that passed a 95% confidence test were kept. Repertoire diversity was measured with the Simpson index, and overlap between samples was measured with the Morisita-Horn index. What TCRdb holds here is the immuneACCESS table cut down to in-frame rearrangements. Part of the clones is not present; checked against another copy, under half of the missing clones reflect an unresolved V gene, and the others are unexplained. V, J and clone size were drawn from that table, and D and trimming were deduced from the DNA. This sample is represented by roughly 15,000 clones; 75% to 80% of them were singletons. The ten largest make up less than 5% of the sample.

The sample's time point label, in plain terms: inflamed ileum from the surgical specimen. Eligible patients were adults with ileal or ileocolonic Crohn's disease who had an indication for ileocolonic resection. Whole ileal mucosal biopsies were stored frozen at -80°C before DNA extraction. Genomic DNA was isolated from frozen whole biopsies using a TRizol-based method, and the DNA was quantified with a NanoDrop 2000 spectrophotometer. The data stem from a study of T cell repertoires in ileal Crohn's disease (dated by TCRdb to between 2018 and 2021). Study-level background: Median disease duration was roughly 8 years, and approximately 34% of patients were identified as active smokers at the time of surgery. Roughly 550 nanograms of biopsy DNA per sample were submitted for commercial TCRB immunosequencing. M0 samples were biopsies from the inflamed portion of the ileum in the surgical resection specimen. Every patient underwent surgery because of a complication, which was stricturing disease in approximately 61% and penetrating disease in roughly 39%. Roughly half of the patients were given postoperative therapy, with 18 on anti-TNF agents and approximately 12 on thiopurines. Running in parallel with the study was a multicentre cohort set up to find predictors of early endoscopic recurrence following ileocolonic resection. TCR repertoire analysis was performed in about 61 Crohn's disease patients drawn from a prospective multicentre cohort. The study sequenced 150 to 200 mucosal samples from some 55 patients, taken at several locations on the surgical specimen and at postoperative endoscopy. A Rutgeerts score above i0 was used to define endoscopic postoperative recurrence.

The paper as a whole reports these results and caveats: More high-frequency clones were carried by sorted CD8 T cells than by CD4 T cells, suggesting that mucosal expansions were mainly CD8. Only a subgroup of patients, of unstated size, had mucosal CD4 and CD8 T cells sorted and sequenced. Higher percentages of high-frequency clones at the time of surgery were linked to endoscopic recurrence, and every patient with clonality above 26.8% (18/57) had recurrence. Compared with non-smokers, patients who were active smokers at surgery showed a significantly higher proportion of clonal expansions (approximately 26% vs 17%, p=0.02).

The sequence was obtained from an adult with Crohn's disease. This chain is built from TRBV5-6 and TRBJ1-4; the best D guess is TRBD1, with 5 bases matching. Sequenced material: ileal tissue. CDR3 reads: CASSLAGVTNEKLFF. The DNA reads TGTGCCAGCAGCTTAGCGGGGGTAACTAATGAAAAACTGTTTTTT.